The source of this T cell receptor beta chain is a study of PD-1 blockade in classical Hodgkin lymphoma. Germline CDR1 reads MNHNY; CDR2 reads SVGAGI (reference sequence). The CDR3 loop spans 12 amino acids. The V gene end was trimmed by 10 bases and the J gene end by 6 bases; junction bases not matched to a gene: 3. Each and every patient relapsed after autologous stem cell transplantation, and patients got differing brentuximab vedotin exposure. The protocol was immunoSEQ multiplex PCR, while the TCRdb copy is restricted to in-frame clones and leaves out a portion. The sample yields 25,000 to 30,000 clones, roughly 70% seen once.

The chain uses TRBV6-6 and TRBJ1-6; TRBD1 matches 7 bases. The TCR comes from a human donor with classical Hodgkin lymphoma. Specimen: peripheral blood mononuclear cells (PBMCs), collected before the second cycle of nivolumab. The CDR3 region has the DNA TGTGCCACAGGGGACAGTAATTCACCCCTCCACTTT. Residues: CATGDSNSPLHF.